This record looks at one TCR beta chain sequence and its context. This entry is derived from a study of blood T cell repertoires in COVID-19. In the study overall: Samples taken during acute and convalescent COVID-19 were collected in the United States, Italy and Spain. T cells, B-cell-depleted T cells, or PBMCs provided the cDNA or gDNA that served as material.

In the original processing: Reference gene primer amplification yielded estimated nucleated cell counts. The assay was immunoSEQ multiplex PCR, and TCRdb's table has in-frame clones only and misses some. V, J and clone size are taken as reported in that table, and D and trimming were inferred from the DNA itself. The table shows tens of thousands of clones, with roughly 90% occurring only once. This CDR3 region has 17 residues. Germline-derived CDR1 and CDR2 are LGHNT and FRNRAP. The V and J ends lost 1 base and 3 bases, in that order; junction bases with no gene match: 8. What was sequenced was peripheral blood. This TCR came from a man aged 50-60 years with acute or convalescent COVID-19. The V and J genes are TRBV12-5 and TRBJ2-1, with 8 bases matching TRBD2. The CDR3 is CASGLGLGRDVYNEQFF. CDR3 coding DNA: TGTGCTAGTGGTTTGGGGCTCGGGAGGGATGTCTACAATGAGCAGTTCTTC.